This T cell receptor beta chain appears in the sequencing data of a study of T-cell reconstitution after alpha-beta-depleted transplantation in children. Comment on this clonotype: Its antigen is unknown.

General study results and limits: T-cell numbers and diversity one year post-transplant derived largely from freshly generated T cells. Surviving recipient T cells and thymic progenitors underlay high day-60 TCRbeta diversity in some patients. Reported findings indicate that, about two months after transplant, alpha-beta T cells came from several hundred expanded clones, which were derived from non-depleted graft cells.

Library preparation (for TCRbeta) was performed with unique molecular identifiers. TCRdb called the PCR reads again in MiXCR, with one record for every CDR3 protein. The sample holds around 670,000 distinct CDR3 sequences, about an eighth seen once. The CDR3 has 13 amino acids. The V and J ends lost 7 bases and 7 bases, in that order; junction bases with no gene match: 7. Germline V gives CDR1 SGHRS, CDR2 YFSETQ. The sequencing here drew on PBMCs, taken before TCRalphabeta/CD19-depleted stem cell transplant. This sequence joins TRBV5-1 and TRBJ2-1, with 8 bases identical to TRBD2. The TCR comes from a girl between 2 and 10 years old with congenital amegakaryocytic thrombocytopenia, due to receive a stem cell transplant. CDR3 sequence reads: CASHKREMNEQFF. CDR3 coding DNA: TGCGCCAGCCATAAGCGGGAGATGAATGAGCAGTTCTTC.